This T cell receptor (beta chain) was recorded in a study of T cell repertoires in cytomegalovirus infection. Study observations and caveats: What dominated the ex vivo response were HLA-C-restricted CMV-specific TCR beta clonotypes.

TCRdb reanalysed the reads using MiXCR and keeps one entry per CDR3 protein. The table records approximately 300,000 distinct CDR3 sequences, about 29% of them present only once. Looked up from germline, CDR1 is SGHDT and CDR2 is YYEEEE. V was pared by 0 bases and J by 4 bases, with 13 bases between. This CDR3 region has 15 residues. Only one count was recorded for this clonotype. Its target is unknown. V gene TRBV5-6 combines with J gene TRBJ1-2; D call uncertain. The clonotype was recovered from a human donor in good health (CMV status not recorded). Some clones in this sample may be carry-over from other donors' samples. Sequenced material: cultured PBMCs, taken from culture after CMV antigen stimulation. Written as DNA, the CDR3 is TGTGCCAGCAGCTTGGTAAGCGGTGCAGGCTATGGCTACACCTTC. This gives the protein CASSLVSGAGYGYTF.